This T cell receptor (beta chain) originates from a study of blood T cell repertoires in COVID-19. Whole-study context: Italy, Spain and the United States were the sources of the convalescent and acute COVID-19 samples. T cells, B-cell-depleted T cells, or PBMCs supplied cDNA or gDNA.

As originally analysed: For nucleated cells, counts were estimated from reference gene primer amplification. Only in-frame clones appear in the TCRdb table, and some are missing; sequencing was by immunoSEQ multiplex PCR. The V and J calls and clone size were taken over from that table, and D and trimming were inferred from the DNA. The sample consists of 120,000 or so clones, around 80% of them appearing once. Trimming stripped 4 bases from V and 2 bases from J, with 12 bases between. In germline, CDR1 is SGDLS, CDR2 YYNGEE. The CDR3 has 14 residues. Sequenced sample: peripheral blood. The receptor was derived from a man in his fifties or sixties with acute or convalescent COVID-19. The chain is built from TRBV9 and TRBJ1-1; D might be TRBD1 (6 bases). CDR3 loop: CASSLGQPNTEAFF. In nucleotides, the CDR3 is TGTGCCAGCAGCCTAGGACAGCCAAACACTGAAGCTTTCTTT.